These 14 T cell receptor beta chains were all obtained from the same sample, sequenced in a study of PD-1 blockade in classical Hodgkin lymphoma (dated by TCRdb to 2020 to 2022). What this sample's time point label stands for: cycle 2 day 1 (C2D1) of nivolumab. Relapse after autologous stem cell transplantation had occurred in all trial patients, and cohorts A, B and C were distinguished by prior brentuximab vedotin exposure. Library method: the immunoSEQ multiplex PCR assay. TCRdb mirrors the immuneACCESS table, restricted to in-frame sequences. Some clones are absent from its copies; in checked studies, under half trace to an unresolved V gene, and the reason for the others is unknown. This sample gives over 25,000 clones in total; 78% of them show up just once. The leading ten clones occupy 30% to 40% of the sample. Here the sequenced sample was peripheral blood mononuclear cells (PBMCs), taken before the second cycle of nivolumab. Receptor source: a human donor with classical Hodgkin lymphoma.

This sequence joins TRBV28 and TRBJ2-6; TRBD2 agrees at 8 bases. CDR1 and CDR2 from the germline V gene are MDHEN and SYDVKM. V dropped 5 bases and J dropped 0; count of bases not matched to a gene: 15. The CDR3 spans 20 residues. The CDR3 here is CASSPNRAGEGNSGANVLTF. CDR3 sequence (DNA): TGTGCCAGCAGTCCGAACCGAGCGGGGGAGGGGAACTCTGGGGCCAACGTCCTGACTTTC. Full variable domain (missing parts from reference TRBV28 and TRBJ2-6): DVKVTQSSRYLVKRTGEKVFLECVQDMDHENMFWYRQDPGLGLRLIYFSYDVKMKEKGDIPEGYSVSREKKERFSLILESASTNQTSMYLCASSPNRAGEGNSGANVLTFGAGSRLTVL.

V is TRBV7-9 and J is TRBJ2-1; D unclear. V was clipped by 1 base and J by 5 bases, with 6 bases between them. Germline loops: CDR1 SEHNR, CDR2 FQNEAQ (reference sequence). This CDR3 comprises 13 residues. The CDR3 nucleotides are TGTGCCAGCAGCTTAGTGGCCGACAATGAGCAGTTCTTC. It yields the protein CASSLVADNEQFF.

The gene calls are TRBV7-2 and TRBJ2-7, with D possibly being TRBD1 (6 bases). Trimming pared 1 base from V and 5 bases from J, leaving 15 bases between. The CDR3 sequence is 15 residues long. The germline V gene has CDR1 SGHTA and CDR2 FQGNSA. The CDR3 is CASSLGIGTSNEQYF. CDR3 DNA sequence: TGTGCCAGCAGCTTAGGAATAGGGACATCTAACGAGCAGTACTTC.

The chain employs TRBV4-2 and TRBJ2-6; D unclear. This CDR3 has 13 residues. CDR1 and CDR2 from the germline V gene are LGHNA and YNFKEQ. V was shortened by 4 bases and J by 2 bases, with 3 bases between the two germline ends. The CDR3 is CASSLTGANVLTF. The CDR3 coding sequence is TGTGCCAGCAGCCTTACTGGGGCCAACGTCCTGACTTTC.

The genes are TRBV7-3 and TRBJ2-7; weak D call: TRBD2 (6 bases). The CDR3 runs 15 residues. With 4 bases removed from V and 3 bases from J, the gap between germline ends came to 16 bases. Germline V lookup: CDR1 SGHTA, CDR2 FQGTGA. The CDR3 DNA sequence: TGTGCCAGCAGCTCCGGGAGTTCGGGGGTCTACGAGCAGTACTTC. This encodes CASSSGSSGVYEQYF. The full variable domain, rest sourced from reference TRBV7-3 and TRBJ2-7, is GAGVSQTPSNKVTEKGKYVELRCDPISGHTALYWYRQSLGQGPEFLIYFQGTGAADDSGLPNDRFFAVRPEGSVSTLKIQRTERGDSAVYLCASSSGSSGVYEQYFGPGTRLTVT.

This clone occurred a few times. The V gene is TRBV27, the J gene TRBJ2-3, with D hard to call. V was shortened by 5 bases and J by 2 bases, with 8 bases between the two germline ends. The CDR3 consists of 13 residues. From germline, CDR1 is MNHEY and CDR2 SMNVEV (reference sequence). CDR3 residues: CASSPYYTDTQYF. The CDR3, as DNA: TGTGCCAGCAGTCCCTATTACACAGATACGCAGTATTTT.

In DNA form, the CDR3 reads TGTGCCAGCAGCGCGCGGGACAACCCTCAAGAGACCCAGTACTTC. Its translation: CASSARDNPQETQYF. The chain uses TRBV7-9 and TRBJ2-5, with D possibly called TRBD1 or TRBD2 (6 bases each). The CDR3 sequence is 15 residues long. Deletions cut 5 bases from V and 2 bases from J, with 15 bases between. Per the germline V gene, CDR1 is SEHNR and CDR2 is FQNEAQ (reference sequence).

The chain links TRBV4-3 to TRBJ1-1; 7 bases match TRBD1. The germline V gene has CDR1 LGHNA and CDR2 YSLEER. V gave up 0 bases and J gave up 1 base; unmatched junction bases: 2. This CDR3 contains 15 residues. CDR3 in amino acids: CASSQDYRGNTEAFF. CDR3 nucleotides: TGCGCCAGCAGCCAAGACTACAGGGGGAACACTGAAGCTTTCTTT.

This clone is classed as medium-sized. This chain joins TRBV5-6 and TRBJ2-7; D not resolved. V dropped 0 bases and J dropped 4 bases, with 17 bases sitting between them. Germline V gene lookup returns CDR1 SGHDT and CDR2 YYEEEE. The CDR3 has 16 amino acids. This CDR3 reads CASSLVASSTLYEQYF. CDR3 in DNA: TGTGCCAGCAGCTTGGTCGCGTCCTCGACCCTGTACGAGCAGTACTTC.

The CDR3 bases are TGCGCCAGCAGCTGGGGAGCGGGACAAGAGACCCAGTACTTC. Its protein product is CASSWGAGQETQYF. V gene TRBV5-1 combines with J gene TRBJ2-5; 7 nucleotides line up with TRBD2. CDR1 and CDR2 (germline): SGHRS, YFSETQ. V dropped 3 bases and J dropped 2; count of bases not matched to a gene: 4. This CDR3 contains 14 residues.

V usage is TRBV4-3 and J usage is TRBJ2-3; 7 bases agree with TRBD2. The J segment lost 3 bases and the V segment lost 0 bases, leaving 6 bases of the junction unmatched. Germline CDR1 reads LGHNA; CDR2 reads YSLEER. The CDR3 consists of 16 residues. The CDR3 spells CASSQDHSGVTDTQYF. In nucleotides, the CDR3 is TGCGCCAGCAGCCAAGATCACAGCGGGGTGACAGATACGCAGTATTTT.

This clone was observed once. The genes are TRBV29-1 and TRBJ1-2; D gene unclear. V shed 0 bases and J shed 4 bases, with 9 bases lying between them. Germline loops: CDR1 SQVTM, CDR2 ANQGSEA. CDR3 length: 13 amino acids. CDR3 coding DNA: TGCAGCGTTGAAGACAGCCCCCGCTATGGCTACACCTTC. This encodes CSVEDSPRYGYTF. Supplemented by reference TRBV29-1 and TRBJ1-2, the full variable domain reads SAVISQKPSRDICQRGTSLTIQCQVDSQVTMMFWYRQQPGQSLTLIATANQGSEATYESGFVIDKFPISRPNLTFSTLTVSNMSPEDSSIYLCSVEDSPRYGYTFGSGTRLTVV.

The chain recombines TRBV19 with TRBJ2-7, with a possible D match to TRBD1 (5 bases). The length of the CDR3 is 12 residues. V shed 8 bases and J shed 6 bases, with 14 bases lying between them. In germline, CDR1 is LNHDA, CDR2 SQIVND (reference sequence). In DNA form, the CDR3 reads TGTGCCAGTGGCGACAGCTCAGGCGAGCAGTACTTC. Translated, it gives CASGDSSGEQYF.

This clone was detected only a few times. The CDR3 reads CASSPDRGVTEAFF. CDR3 nucleotides: TGCGCCAGCAGCCCAGACAGGGGGGTCACTGAAGCTTTCTTT. The chain carries TRBV5-1 and TRBJ1-1, with TRBD1 matching 9 bases. Losses at the gene ends were 4 bases for V and 4 bases for J; bases not matched to a gene: 5. Germline CDR1 and CDR2: SGHRS and YFSETQ. The CDR3 runs 14 residues.